The 21 T cell receptor beta chains below all came from one sample that was sequenced in a study of blood T cell repertoires in COVID-19. Sequencing used immunoSEQ multiplex PCR; TCRdb keeps in-frame clones, though not all of them. The table has a few hundred thousand clones, approximately 86% seen once. The material sequenced was peripheral blood. The receptors were gathered from a woman aged 25 to 39 with COVID-19, enrolled during active disease.

V is TRBV10-3 and J is TRBJ2-6, with D maybe TRBD1 (5 bases). Per the germline V gene, CDR1 is ENHRY and CDR2 is SYGVKD. This CDR3 has 16 amino acids. V lost 3 bases and J 0 bases, leaving 9 bases between the germline ends. This chain's CDR3 is CAISERTNSGANVLTF. CDR3 DNA sequence: TGTGCCATCAGTGAACGGACAAACTCTGGGGCCAACGTCCTGACTTTC.

The rearrangement links TRBV27 to TRBJ2-2, with D unclear. In germline, CDR1 is MNHEY, CDR2 SMNVEV (reference sequence). V gave up 4 bases and J gave up 7 bases, with 10 bases separating them. This CDR3 contains 13 residues. The CDR3 loop is CASSSSRGGELFF. The CDR3 DNA is TGTGCCAGCAGTTCTTCTAGAGGCGGGGAGCTGTTTTTT.

The chain couples TRBV6-2 or TRBV6-3 to TRBJ1-5, with a possible D match to TRBD1 (5 bases). CDR3 length: 19 amino acids. Germline V CDR1 and CDR2: MNHEY, SVGEGT. V lost 4 bases and J lost 0, with 22 bases in between. The CDR3 DNA is TGTGCCAGCAGTTCCCTTCTCTCGGGGACTGAGTATAGCAATCAGCCCCAGCATTTT. Amino acids: CASSSLLSGTEYSNQPQHF.

This clone has just a few counts. The V call is TRBV19, the J call TRBJ2-3, with D perhaps matching TRBD2 (5 bases). Trimming took 3 bases from V and 2 from J, leaving 12 bases between them. Looked up from germline, CDR1 is LNHDA and CDR2 is SQIVND (reference sequence). The CDR3 totals 15 residues. This CDR3 reads CASSISQRHTDTQYF. CDR3 nucleotide sequence: TGTGCCAGTAGTATTAGTCAGCGGCACACAGATACGCAGTATTTT. Full variable domain (remainder filled in from reference TRBV19 and TRBJ2-3): DGGITQSPKYLFRKEGQNVTLSCEQNLNHDAMYWYRQDPGQGLRLIYYSQIVNDFQKGDIAEGYSVSREKKESFPLTVTSAQKNPTAFYLCASSISQRHTDTQYFGPGTRLTVL.

The chain uses TRBV2 and TRBJ1-1; D might be TRBD1 (5 bases). This CDR3 region has 11 residues. The V gene's germline CDR1 is SNHLY and CDR2 FYNNEI. V was cut by 8 bases and J by 10 bases, with 14 bases left in between. The CDR3 spells CASFIQQGAFF. The CDR3 nucleotides are TGTGCCAGCTTCATCCAGCAGGGAGCTTTCTTT.

There are a few counts of this clone. The rearrangement joins TRBV6-4 to TRBJ1-2; 8 bases agree with TRBD1. Germline trimming cut 2 bases from V and 7 bases from J; bases unmatched to any gene: 6. The germline CDR1 and CDR2 sequences are MRHNA and SNTAGT. This CDR3 has 14 residues. The CDR3: CASSDTNRGSGYTF. In DNA form, the CDR3 reads TGTGCCAGCAGTGACACAAACAGGGGGTCTGGCTACACCTTC.

The J gene is TRBJ1-2, the V gene TRBV29-1; D is unclear. The CDR3 covers 15 residues. Germline CDR1 is SQVTM and CDR2 is ANQGSEA. V lost 5 bases and J 3 bases, leaving 19 bases between the germline ends. The CDR3 sequence is CSVPYSAGGYYGYTF. In nucleotides, the CDR3 is TGCAGCGTTCCATATTCGGCCGGAGGCTACTATGGCTACACCTTC.

This clone has just one count. This sequence joins TRBV29-1 and TRBJ1-1, with 8 bases lining up with TRBD1. The length of the CDR3 is 13 residues. Trimming took 4 bases from V and 6 from J; bases not matched to a gene: 7. Germline V gene sequence: CDR1 SQVTM, CDR2 ANQGSEA. The CDR3 spells CSVAGGRSPEAFF. The CDR3 DNA follows: TGCAGCGTTGCAGGGGGCCGTTCCCCTGAAGCTTTCTTT.

The rearrangement links TRBV6-2 or TRBV6-3 to TRBJ1-2; the D gene is possibly TRBD1 (6 bases). The CDR3 sequence is 14 residues long. Germline CDR1 and CDR2: MNHEY and SVGEGT. V lost 2 bases, J lost 3 bases, and 10 bases lay in between. The CDR3 DNA reads TGTGCCAGCAGTTACAGGGCAGGGGACTATGGCTACACCTTC. Amino acid sequence: CASSYRAGDYGYTF.

This clone has only a few counts. This chain connects TRBV20-1 to TRBJ1-1; no reliable D call. The germline V and J ends were trimmed by 3 bases and 4 bases, with 15 bases remaining between them. In germline, CDR1 is DFQATT, CDR2 SNEGSKA (reference sequence). The CDR3 sequence is 14 residues long. The CDR3 sequence is CSASFEGSGTEAFF. In DNA form, the CDR3 reads TGCAGTGCTAGTTTCGAGGGAAGTGGCACTGAAGCTTTCTTT.

The chain is built from TRBV7-9 and TRBJ2-7; 10 nucleotides agree with TRBD1. The CDR3 runs 15 residues. Per the germline V gene, CDR1 is SEHNR and CDR2 is FQNEAQ (reference sequence). Losses at the gene ends were 1 base for V and 4 bases for J; bases not matched to a gene: 4. The CDR3 is CASSLVGTGAYEQYF. The CDR3 DNA follows: TGTGCCAGCAGCTTAGTAGGGACAGGGGCTTACGAGCAGTACTTC.

The rearrangement links TRBV6-1 to TRBJ2-1; 10 nucleotides match TRBD2. This CDR3 spans 19 amino acids. The V gene end was trimmed by 3 bases and the J gene end by 5 bases; junction bases not matched to a gene: 16. Per germline, CDR1 MNHNS and CDR2 SASEGT. The DNA for the CDR3 is TGTGCCAGCAGTGATTTCCATTGGAATAGCGGGAGGATTAACAATGAGCAGTTCTTC. It codes for CASSDFHWNSGRINNEQFF.

The CDR3 loop is CASSKGTSGGPGDTQYF. DNA of the CDR3: TGCGCCAGCAGCAAAGGGACTAGCGGGGGGCCGGGGGATACGCAGTATTTT. V is TRBV5-1 and J is TRBJ2-3; 15 bases match TRBD2. Trimming removed 4 bases from V and 6 bases from J; junction bases left unmatched: 9. CDR3 length equals 17 residues. CDR1 and CDR2 from the germline V gene are SGHRS and YFSETQ.

V and J are TRBV29-1 and TRBJ1-2; perhaps TRBD1 as D (5 bases). Germline V gives CDR1 SQVTM, CDR2 ANQGSEA. Trimming cost V 4 bases and J 2 bases, with 11 bases left between them. This CDR3 spans 13 amino acids. In nucleotides, the CDR3 is TGCAGCGTTGGGGGGGACGCCAACTATGGCTACACCTTC. Residues: CSVGGDANYGYTF.

The chain links TRBV6-6 to TRBJ2-1; no reliable D call. Germline V lookup: CDR1 MNHNY, CDR2 SVGAGI (reference sequence). V lost 5 bases and J 0 bases, leaving 17 bases between the germline ends. This CDR3 comprises 17 residues. The CDR3, as DNA: TGTGCCAGCAGTCGAGCTCAGACTCAGAGCTCCTACAATGAGCAGTTCTTC. Its protein product is CASSRAQTQSSYNEQFF.

This clone has just one count. The rearrangement joins TRBV30 to TRBJ1-2, with D perhaps matching TRBD1 (5 bases). The CDR3 sequence is 13 residues long. The germline V gene has CDR1 GTSNPN and CDR2 SVGIG (reference sequence). Trimming cost V 6 bases and J 4 bases, with 15 bases left between them. The DNA for the CDR3 is TGTGCCTGTAGAGACCGAAGGGGCTATGGCTACACCTTC. Protein sequence: CACRDRRGYGYTF.

The J gene is TRBJ1-2, the V gene TRBV6-5, with a tentative D call TRBD1 (6 bases). The CDR3 contains 13 residues. Germline CDR1 is MNHEY and CDR2 is SVGAGI. V gave up 8 bases and J gave up 8 bases, with 18 bases separating them. The CDR3 DNA is TGTGCCAGCCGGGGTGAGGGGGAATCGGGCTACACCTTC. Translated, it gives CASRGEGESGYTF.

This chain joins TRBV27 and TRBJ1-2; TRBD1 matches 8 bases. Unmatched junction bases numbered 13, after V lost 8 bases and J lost 5 bases. This CDR3 is 15 amino acids long. Germline assignment: CDR1 MNHEY and CDR2 SMNVEV (reference sequence). The CDR3 coding sequence is TGTGCCAGCCACGCAACCGGACAGGGTTGGTATGGCTACACCTTC. As protein: CASHATGQGWYGYTF.

The chain combines TRBV11-1 with TRBJ2-1; no reliable D call. Germline loops: CDR1 SGHAT, CDR2 FQDESV (reference sequence). The germline V and J ends were trimmed by 4 bases and 2 bases, with 15 bases remaining between them. This CDR3 spans 16 amino acids. The CDR3 sequence: CASSSTRVPPYNEQFF. CDR3 bases: TGTGCCAGCAGCTCAACGCGAGTCCCCCCCTACAATGAGCAGTTCTTC.

The gene calls are TRBV7-2 and TRBJ2-4; 13 positions agree with TRBD2. Germline V gives CDR1 SGHTA, CDR2 FQGNSA. The V and J ends lost 5 bases and 3 bases, in that order; junction bases with no gene match: 10. CDR3 length: 18 residues. This chain's CDR3 is CASSPRTSGRLGKNIQYF. DNA of the CDR3: TGTGCCAGCAGCCCGCGGACTAGCGGGAGATTAGGCAAAAACATTCAGTACTTC.

The chain employs TRBV4-1 and TRBJ1-2, with D possibly matching TRBD1 (6 bases). The CDR3 has 15 residues. V lost 1 base to trimming and J lost 3 bases, with 12 bases between them. Germline V gives CDR1 MGHRA, CDR2 YSYEKL. CDR3 coding DNA: TGCGCCAGCAGCCAAGCTCCGCAGGGGTACTATGGCTACACCTTC. It is translated as CASSQAPQGYYGYTF.